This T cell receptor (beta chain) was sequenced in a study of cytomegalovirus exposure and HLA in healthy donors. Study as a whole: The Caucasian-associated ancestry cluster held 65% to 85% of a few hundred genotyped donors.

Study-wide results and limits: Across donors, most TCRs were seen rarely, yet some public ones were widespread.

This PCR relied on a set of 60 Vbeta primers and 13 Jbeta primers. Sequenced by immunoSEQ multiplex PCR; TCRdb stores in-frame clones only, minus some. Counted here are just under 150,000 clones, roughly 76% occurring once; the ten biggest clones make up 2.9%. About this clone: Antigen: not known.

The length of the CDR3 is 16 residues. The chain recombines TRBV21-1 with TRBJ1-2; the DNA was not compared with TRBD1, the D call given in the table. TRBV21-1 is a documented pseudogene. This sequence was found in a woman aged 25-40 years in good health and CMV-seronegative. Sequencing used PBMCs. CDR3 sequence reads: CASSKLGTGLNYGYTF. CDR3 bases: TGTGCCAGCAGCAAACTGGGGACAGGACTGAACTATGGCTACACCTTC.